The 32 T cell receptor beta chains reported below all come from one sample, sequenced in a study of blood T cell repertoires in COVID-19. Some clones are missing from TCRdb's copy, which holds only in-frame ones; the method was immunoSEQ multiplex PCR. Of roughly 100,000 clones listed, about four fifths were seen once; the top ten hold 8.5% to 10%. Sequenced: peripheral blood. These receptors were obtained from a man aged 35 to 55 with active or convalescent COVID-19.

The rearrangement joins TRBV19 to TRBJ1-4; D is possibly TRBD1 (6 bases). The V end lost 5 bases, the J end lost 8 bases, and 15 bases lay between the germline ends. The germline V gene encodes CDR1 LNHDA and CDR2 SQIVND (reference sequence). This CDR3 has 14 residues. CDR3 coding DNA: TGTGCCAGTAGTTACGGCAGGGGTGCCGAAAAACTGTTTTTT. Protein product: CASSYGRGAEKLFF.

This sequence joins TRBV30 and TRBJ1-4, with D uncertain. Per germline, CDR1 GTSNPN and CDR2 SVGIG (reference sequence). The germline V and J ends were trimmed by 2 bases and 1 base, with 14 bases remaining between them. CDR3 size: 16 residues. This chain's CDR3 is CAWSRGGGKTNEKLFF. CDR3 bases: TGTGCCTGGAGTCGGGGAGGAGGGAAAACTAATGAAAAACTGTTTTTT.

The CDR3 loop is CASSESQGGGHEQYF. In DNA form, the CDR3 reads TGCGCCAGCAGTGAGTCTCAGGGCGGGGGCCACGAGCAGTACTTC. The chain carries TRBV10-2 and TRBJ2-7, with D possibly TRBD2 on 7 matching bases. The V end was cut by 0 bases, the J end by 5 bases, with 14 bases between. The length of the CDR3 is 15 residues. CDR1 and CDR2 from the germline V gene are WSHSY and SAAADI.

The CDR3 sequence: CASSLTGAEAFF. DNA for the CDR3: TGTGCCAGCAGTTTAACGGGGGCTGAAGCTTTCTTT. The chain joins TRBV12-3 or TRBV12-4 to TRBJ1-1; weak D call: TRBD1 (5 bases). The V and J ends lost 2 bases and 6 bases respectively, with 7 bases between them. The CDR3 covers 12 residues.

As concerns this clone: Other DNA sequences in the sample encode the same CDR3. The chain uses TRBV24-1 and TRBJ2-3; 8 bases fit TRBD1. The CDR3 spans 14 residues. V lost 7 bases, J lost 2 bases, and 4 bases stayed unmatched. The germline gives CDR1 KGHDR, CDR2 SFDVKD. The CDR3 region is CATSGQGNTDTQYF. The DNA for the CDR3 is TGTGCCACCAGCGGACAGGGTAACACAGATACGCAGTATTTT.

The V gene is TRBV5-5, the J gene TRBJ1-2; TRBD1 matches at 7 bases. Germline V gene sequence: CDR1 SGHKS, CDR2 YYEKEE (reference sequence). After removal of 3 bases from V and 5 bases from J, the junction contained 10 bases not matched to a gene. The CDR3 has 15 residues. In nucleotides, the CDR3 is TGTGCCAGCAGCTGGGACAGAGGGACACCTTATGGCTACACCTTC. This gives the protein CASSWDRGTPYGYTF.

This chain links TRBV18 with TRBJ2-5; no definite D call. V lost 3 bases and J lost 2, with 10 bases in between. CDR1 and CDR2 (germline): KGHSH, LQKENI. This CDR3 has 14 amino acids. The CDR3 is CASSPLQAQETQYF. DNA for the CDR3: TGTGCCAGCTCACCCCTCCAGGCTCAAGAGACCCAGTACTTC.

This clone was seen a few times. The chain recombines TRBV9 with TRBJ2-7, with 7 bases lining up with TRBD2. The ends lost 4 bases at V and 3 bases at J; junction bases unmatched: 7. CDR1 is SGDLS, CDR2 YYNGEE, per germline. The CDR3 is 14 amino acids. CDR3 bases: TGTGCCAGCAGCCCGGGGGGAGACGGCTACGAGCAGTACTTC. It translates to CASSPGGDGYEQYF.

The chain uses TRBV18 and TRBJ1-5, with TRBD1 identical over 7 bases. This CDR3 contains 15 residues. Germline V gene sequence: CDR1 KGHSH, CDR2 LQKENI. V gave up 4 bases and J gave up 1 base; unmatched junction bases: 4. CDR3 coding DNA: TGTGCCAGCTCACGTAAAGGGGGCAGCAATCAGCCCCAGCATTTT. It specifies CASSRKGGSNQPQHF.

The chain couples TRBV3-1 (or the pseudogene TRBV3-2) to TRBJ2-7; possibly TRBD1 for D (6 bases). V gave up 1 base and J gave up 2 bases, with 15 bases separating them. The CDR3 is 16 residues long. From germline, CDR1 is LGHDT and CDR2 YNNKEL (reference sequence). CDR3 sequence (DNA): TGTGCCAGCAGCCAAGTCGGTGTGGGGGCTACCTACGAGCAGTACTTC. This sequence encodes CASSQVGVGATYEQYF.

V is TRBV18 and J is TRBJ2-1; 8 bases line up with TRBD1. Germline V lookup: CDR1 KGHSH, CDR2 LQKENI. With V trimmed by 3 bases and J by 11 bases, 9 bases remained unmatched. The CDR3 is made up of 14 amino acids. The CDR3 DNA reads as TGTGCCAGCTCACCCGGACAGGGACGAGATCAGCAGTTCTTC. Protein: CASSPGQGRDQQFF.

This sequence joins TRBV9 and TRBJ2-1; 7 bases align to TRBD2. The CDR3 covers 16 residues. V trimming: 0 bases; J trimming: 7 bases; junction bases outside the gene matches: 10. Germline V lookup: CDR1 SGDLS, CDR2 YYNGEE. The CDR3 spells CASSVGGTTLGNEQFF. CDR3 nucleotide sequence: TGTGCCAGCAGCGTAGGGGGGACTACCCTCGGGAATGAGCAGTTCTTC.

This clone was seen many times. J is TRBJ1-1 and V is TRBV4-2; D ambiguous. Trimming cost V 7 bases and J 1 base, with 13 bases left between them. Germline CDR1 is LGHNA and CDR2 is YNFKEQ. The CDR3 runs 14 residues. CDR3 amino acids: CASTRDSGNTEAFF. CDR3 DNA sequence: TGTGCCAGCACCCGAGACTCGGGGAACACTGAAGCTTTCTTT.

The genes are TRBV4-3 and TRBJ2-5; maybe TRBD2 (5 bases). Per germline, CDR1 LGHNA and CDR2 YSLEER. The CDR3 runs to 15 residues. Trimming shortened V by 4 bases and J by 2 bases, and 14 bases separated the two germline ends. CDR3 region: CASSLNDYQQETQYF. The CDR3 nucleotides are TGCGCCAGCAGCCTAAATGACTACCAACAAGAGACCCAGTACTTC.

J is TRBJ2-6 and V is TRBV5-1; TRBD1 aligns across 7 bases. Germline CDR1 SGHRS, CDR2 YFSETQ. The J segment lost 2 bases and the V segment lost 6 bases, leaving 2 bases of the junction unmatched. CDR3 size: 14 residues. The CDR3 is CASKTGAGANVLTF. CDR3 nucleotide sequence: TGCGCCAGCAAAACAGGGGCTGGGGCCAACGTCCTGACTTTC.

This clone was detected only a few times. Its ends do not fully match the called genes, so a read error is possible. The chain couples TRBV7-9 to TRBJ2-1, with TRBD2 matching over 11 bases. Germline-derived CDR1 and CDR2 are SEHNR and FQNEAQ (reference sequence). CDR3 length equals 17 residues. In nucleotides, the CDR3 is TGTGCCAGCAGCTACTCCGGTAGTCTAGCGGGGGGTTACATACAGATCTTC. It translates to CASSYSGSLAGGYIQIF.

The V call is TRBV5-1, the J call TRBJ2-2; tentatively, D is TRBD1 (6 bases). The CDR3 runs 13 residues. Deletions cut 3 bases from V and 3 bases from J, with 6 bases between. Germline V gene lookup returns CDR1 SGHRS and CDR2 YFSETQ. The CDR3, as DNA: TGCGCCAGCAGCTCAGGGGACACCGGGGAGCTGTTTTTT. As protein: CASSSGDTGELFF.

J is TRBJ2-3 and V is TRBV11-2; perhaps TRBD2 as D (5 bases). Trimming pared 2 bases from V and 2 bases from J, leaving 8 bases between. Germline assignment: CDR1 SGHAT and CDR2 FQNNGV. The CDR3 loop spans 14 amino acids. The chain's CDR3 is CASSLSGFTDTQYF. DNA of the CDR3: TGTGCCAGCAGCTTATCGGGATTCACAGATACGCAGTATTTT.

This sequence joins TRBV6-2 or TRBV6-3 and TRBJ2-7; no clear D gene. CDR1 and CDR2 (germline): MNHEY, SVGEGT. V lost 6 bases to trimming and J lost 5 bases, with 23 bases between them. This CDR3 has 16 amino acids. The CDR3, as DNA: TGTGCCAGCAGCCCCGTTAAGCATAGTGCGTCGGACGAGCAGTACTTC. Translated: CASSPVKHSASDEQYF.

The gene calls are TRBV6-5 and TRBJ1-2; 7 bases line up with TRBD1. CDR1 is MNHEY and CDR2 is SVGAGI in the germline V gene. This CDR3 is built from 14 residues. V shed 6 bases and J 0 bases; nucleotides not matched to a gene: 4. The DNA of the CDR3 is TGTGCCAGCAGACAGGGGAAATCTAACTATGGCTACACCTTC. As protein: CASRQGKSNYGYTF.

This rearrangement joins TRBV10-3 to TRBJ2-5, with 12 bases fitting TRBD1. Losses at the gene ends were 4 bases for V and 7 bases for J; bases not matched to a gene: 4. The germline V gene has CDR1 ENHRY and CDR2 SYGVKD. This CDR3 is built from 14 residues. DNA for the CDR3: TGTGCCATCAGTGCGGGGACAGGGGGCGGGACCCAGTACTTC. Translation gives CAISAGTGGGTQYF.

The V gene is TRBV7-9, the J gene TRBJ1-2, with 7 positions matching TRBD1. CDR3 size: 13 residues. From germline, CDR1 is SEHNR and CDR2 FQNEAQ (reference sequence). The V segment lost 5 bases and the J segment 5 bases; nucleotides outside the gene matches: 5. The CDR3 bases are TGTGCCAGCAGCCCTGGGACAGCTTATGGCTACACCTTC. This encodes CASSPGTAYGYTF.

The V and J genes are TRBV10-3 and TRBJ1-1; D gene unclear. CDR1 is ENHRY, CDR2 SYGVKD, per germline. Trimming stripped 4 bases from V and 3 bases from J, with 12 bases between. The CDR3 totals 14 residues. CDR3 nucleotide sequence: TGTGCCATCAGTGGCGGGGTCGTGGACACTGAAGCTTTCTTT. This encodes CAISGGVVDTEAFF.

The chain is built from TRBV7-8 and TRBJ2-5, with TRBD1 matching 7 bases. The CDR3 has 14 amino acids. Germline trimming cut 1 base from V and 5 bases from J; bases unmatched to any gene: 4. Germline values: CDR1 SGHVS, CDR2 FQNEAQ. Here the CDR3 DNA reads TGTGCCAGCAGCTTAGATAGGGGGCAGGAGACCCAGTACTTC. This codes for CASSLDRGQETQYF.

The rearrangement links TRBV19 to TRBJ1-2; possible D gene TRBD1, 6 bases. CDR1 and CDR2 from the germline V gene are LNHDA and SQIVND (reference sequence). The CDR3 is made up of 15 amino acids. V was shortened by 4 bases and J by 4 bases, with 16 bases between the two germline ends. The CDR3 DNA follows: TGTGCCAGTAGTAATGGGGGTACAGGGTCCTATGGCTACACCTTC. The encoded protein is CASSNGGTGSYGYTF.

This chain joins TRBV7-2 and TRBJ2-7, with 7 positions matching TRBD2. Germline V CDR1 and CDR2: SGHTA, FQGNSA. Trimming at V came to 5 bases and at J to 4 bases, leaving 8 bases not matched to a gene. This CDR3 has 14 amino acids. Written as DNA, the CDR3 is TGTGCCAGCAGCCCCTCCAGCGGGGCGTACGAGCAGTACTTC. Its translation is CASSPSSGAYEQYF.

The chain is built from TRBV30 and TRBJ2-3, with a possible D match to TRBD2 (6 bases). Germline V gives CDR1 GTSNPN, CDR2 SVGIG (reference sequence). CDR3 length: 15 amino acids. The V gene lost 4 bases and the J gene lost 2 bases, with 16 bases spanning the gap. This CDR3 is CAWMKPGLHTDTQYF. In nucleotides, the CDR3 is TGTGCCTGGATGAAACCGGGACTTCACACAGATACGCAGTATTTT.

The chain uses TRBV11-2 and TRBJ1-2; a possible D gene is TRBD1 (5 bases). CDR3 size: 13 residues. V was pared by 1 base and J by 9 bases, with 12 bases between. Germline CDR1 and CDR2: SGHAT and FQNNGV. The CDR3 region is CASSLGGAGSYTF. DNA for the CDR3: TGTGCCAGCAGCTTAGGCGGGGCCGGGAGCTACACCTTC.

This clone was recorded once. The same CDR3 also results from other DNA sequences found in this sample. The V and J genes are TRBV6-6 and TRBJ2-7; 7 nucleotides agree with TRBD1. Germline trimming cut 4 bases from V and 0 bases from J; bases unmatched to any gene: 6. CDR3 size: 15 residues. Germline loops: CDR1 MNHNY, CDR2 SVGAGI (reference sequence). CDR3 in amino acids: CASSSPDRSSYEQYF. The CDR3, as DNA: TGTGCCAGCAGTTCCCCGGACAGGAGCTCCTACGAGCAGTACTTC.

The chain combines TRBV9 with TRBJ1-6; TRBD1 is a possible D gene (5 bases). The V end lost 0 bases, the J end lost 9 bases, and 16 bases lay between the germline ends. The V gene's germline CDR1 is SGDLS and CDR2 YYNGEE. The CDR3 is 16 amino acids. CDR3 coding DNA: TGTGCCAGCAGCGTAGTAGGGCCCCCCGGGGGTTCACCCCTCCACTTT. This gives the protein CASSVVGPPGGSPLHF.

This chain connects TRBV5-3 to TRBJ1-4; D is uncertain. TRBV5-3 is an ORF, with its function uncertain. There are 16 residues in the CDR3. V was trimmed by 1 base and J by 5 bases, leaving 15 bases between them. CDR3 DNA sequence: TGTGCCAGAAGCTTGTTTCGGTACAGAAAAAATGAAAAACTGTTTTTT. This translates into CARSLFRYRKNEKLFF.

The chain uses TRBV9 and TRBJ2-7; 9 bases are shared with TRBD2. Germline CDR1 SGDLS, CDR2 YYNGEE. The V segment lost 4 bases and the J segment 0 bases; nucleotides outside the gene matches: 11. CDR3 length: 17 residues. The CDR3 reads CASSRTGSGGSSYEQYF. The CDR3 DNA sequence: TGTGCCAGCAGCCGAACAGGTAGCGGGGGAAGCTCCTACGAGCAGTACTTC.